The 25 T cell receptor beta chains in this list originate from one sample, sequenced in a study of identical twins. TCRdb ran MiXCR on the 5' RACE reads and lists one entry per CDR3 protein. The profile covers around 1.7 million distinct CDR3 sequences, with under 35% appearing a single time and approximately 0.29% taken by the ten largest. Material for sequencing was cord blood. The receptors stem from a newborn girl in good health.

There are many counts of this clonotype. This chain links TRBV12-3 or TRBV12-4 with TRBJ2-5; the D is unclear. The CDR3 consists of 11 residues. V was cut by 7 bases and J by 5 bases, with 8 bases left in between. The CDR3 sequence: CASKGVETQYF. As DNA, the CDR3 is TGTGCCAGCAAGGGCGTGGAGACCCAGTACTTC.

In its sample, this clonotype was seen a few times. V gene TRBV20-1 combines with J gene TRBJ2-3; D may be TRBD2 (6 bases). Germline V CDR1 and CDR2: DFQATT, SNEGSKA (reference sequence). V shed 3 bases and J shed 2 bases, with 9 bases lying between them. The CDR3 has 13 amino acids. CDR3 region: CSASRDSTDTQYF. CDR3 DNA sequence: TGCAGTGCTAGCCGGGACTCCACAGATACGCAGTATTTT.

This clonotype turned up a few times. The CDR3 DNA reads TGTGCCAGCAGCGTACTACCGGGACTAGCGGGGGGTAGTATCGCAGATACGCAGTATTTT. Translating gives CASSVLPGLAGGSIADTQYF. V usage is TRBV7-8 and J usage is TRBJ2-3; 15 bases are shared with TRBD2. V lost 5 bases and J lost 4; bases outside the gene matches: 16. This CDR3 is built from 20 residues. CDR1 is SGHVS, CDR2 FQNEAQ, per germline.

With respect to this clonotype: Being one base from a much bigger clone, this may be a read error. This chain links TRBV20-1 with TRBJ2-7; a weak D match, TRBD2 (5 bases). This CDR3 spans 13 amino acids. Germline V gene data show CDR1 as DFQATT and CDR2 as SNEGSKA (reference sequence). Trimming removed 6 bases at V and 10 bases at J, with 22 bases between. The CDR3 DNA reads TGCAGTGCCGGAAGAGGGAGACAAGAGGCCCAGTACTTC. Amino acid sequence: CSAGRGRQEAQYF.

This clonotype was counted only a few times. The V gene is TRBV30, the J gene TRBJ1-2, with D maybe TRBD1 (6 bases). The CDR3 consists of 13 residues. In germline, CDR1 is GTSNPN, CDR2 SVGIG (reference sequence). Trimming pared 3 bases from V and 5 bases from J, leaving 13 bases between. The chain's CDR3 is CAWSSRGAYGYTF. The CDR3 nucleotides are TGTGCCTGGAGCTCTAGGGGGGCGTATGGCTACACCTTC.

The genes are TRBV7-2 and TRBJ1-2; TRBD1 agrees at 10 bases. CDR3 length equals 13 residues. The J segment lost 9 bases and the V segment lost 3 bases, leaving 4 bases of the junction unmatched. The germline V gene encodes CDR1 SGHTA and CDR2 FQGNSA. CDR3 residues: CASSLGQGISYTF. The CDR3 region has the DNA TGTGCCAGCAGCTTGGGACAGGGGATTAGCTACACCTTC.

V gene TRBV4-2 combines with J gene TRBJ2-5, with a tentative D call TRBD1 (7 bases). The ends were cut back, 4 bases at V and 5 bases at J, with 17 bases in the middle. The CDR3 runs to 15 residues. The germline V gene has CDR1 LGHNA and CDR2 YNFKEQ. The DNA of the CDR3 is TGTGCCAGCAGCCGCCTCAGGTCAGGGGGGGAGACCCAGTACTTC. The encoded protein is CASSRLRSGGETQYF.

This sequence joins TRBV29-1 and TRBJ2-5; perhaps TRBD2 as D (7 bases). In germline, CDR1 is SQVTM, CDR2 ANQGSEA. This CDR3 contains 17 residues. V dropped 3 bases and J dropped 11 bases, with 31 bases sitting between them. CDR3 amino acids: CSVDSIGEGGSYNEQYF. The DNA for the CDR3 is TGCAGCGTTGATAGTATTGGGGAGGGGGGGTCCTACAATGAGCAGTACTTC.

This chain connects TRBV25-1 to TRBJ2-7; a weak D match, TRBD1 (6 bases). Near its end, the DNA agrees better with TRBJ2-5, so the J call may be wrong. Germline V gene data show CDR1 as MGHDK and CDR2 as SYGVNS. This CDR3 is built from 14 residues. DNA of the CDR3: TGTGCCAGCAGTCACCCTACAGGGAAAGAGACCCAGTACTTC. It specifies CASSHPTGKETQYF.

This clonotype was seen only a few times. The CDR3 reads CASSFRPGLAGIIGDEQFF. The CDR3 nucleotides read TGCGCCAGCAGCTTCCGACCGGGACTAGCGGGAATCATTGGGGATGAGCAGTTCTTC. This rearrangement joins TRBV5-1 to TRBJ2-1; 13 bases are a match to TRBD2. Trimming cost V 2 bases and J 8 bases; bases outside gene matches: 16. CDR3 length: 19 amino acids. Germline V gene sequence: CDR1 SGHRS, CDR2 YFSETQ.

This sequence joins TRBV20-1 and TRBJ2-7; TRBD1 aligns across 7 bases. The CDR3 sequence is 15 residues long. The germline CDR1 and CDR2 sequences are DFQATT and SNEGSKA (reference sequence). Trimming removed 0 bases from V and 3 bases from J; junction bases left unmatched: 8. The CDR3 region is CSAREPLTGSYEQYF. The CDR3 coding sequence is TGCAGTGCTAGAGAGCCCCTGACAGGGAGCTACGAGCAGTACTTC.

The CDR3 coding sequence is TGTGCCAGCAGTGTCTCTCGCGGGAGTTGGTCCTACAATGAGCAGTTCTTC. Its protein is CASSVSRGSWSYNEQFF. The chain joins TRBV6-6 to TRBJ2-1; 7 bases are shared with TRBD2. There are 17 residues in the CDR3. Losses at the gene ends were 5 bases for V and 1 base for J; bases not matched to a gene: 11. CDR1 is MNHNY and CDR2 is SVGAGI in the germline V gene (reference sequence).

On this clonotype itself: At one of its ends the junction is not consistent with the germline gene, which may arise from a read error. The chain carries TRBV2 and TRBJ2-7, with 14 bases that match TRBD2. From germline, CDR1 is SNHLY and CDR2 FYNNEI. The CDR3 runs 18 residues. CDR3 sequence reads: CASSSGLAGAGFSYELYF. Written as DNA, the CDR3 is TGTGCCAGCAGTTCGGGACTAGCGGGAGCTGGTTTCTCCTACGAGCTGTACTTC.

V gene TRBV3-1 combines with J gene TRBJ2-7, with D unclear. V was trimmed by 0 bases and J by 10 bases, leaving 13 bases between them. Germline CDR1 reads LGHDT; CDR2 reads YNNKEL (reference sequence). The CDR3 is made up of 13 amino acids. CDR3 bases: TGTGCCAGCAGCCAAGATTTGGGGTCTTTTCAGTACTTC. It specifies CASSQDLGSFQYF.

The V call is TRBV5-1, the J call TRBJ2-5; D remains ambiguous. V lost 0 bases and J lost 2, with 8 bases in between. The CDR3 spans 14 residues. CDR1 is SGHRS and CDR2 is YFSETQ in the germline V gene. CDR3: CASSLEFSQETQYF. The CDR3 nucleotides read TGCGCCAGCAGCTTGGAATTTTCGCAAGAGACCCAGTACTTC.

The chain combines TRBV10-1 with TRBJ1-1; D is possibly TRBD1 (6 bases). CDR3 length: 13 amino acids. Germline V gene sequence: CDR1 WNHNN, CDR2 SYGVQD (reference sequence). Trimming cost V 4 bases and J 11 bases, with 17 bases left between them. The chain's CDR3 is CASSVPSTGVAFF. In nucleotides, the CDR3 is TGCGCCAGCAGTGTACCTTCGACAGGAGTGGCTTTCTTT.

This clonotype has more than one count but fewer than ten. The chain uses TRBV7-9 and TRBJ2-3; TRBD2 matches at 7 bases. V shed 7 bases and J 1 base; nucleotides not matched to a gene: 8. The CDR3 contains 15 residues. The V gene's germline CDR1 is SEHNR and CDR2 FQNEAQ (reference sequence). CDR3 DNA: TGTGCCAGCATCTGGGGGGGTAGCGGCACAGATACGCAGTATTTT. Translated, it gives CASIWGGSGTDTQYF.

This clonotype was seen a handful of times. The V and J genes are TRBV28 and TRBJ2-1, with D possibly matching TRBD2 (6 bases). Between the trimmed V and J ends, which lost 10 bases and 7 bases, there was a span of 20 bases. Germline V gives CDR1 MDHEN, CDR2 SYDVKM. CDR3 size: 14 residues. The CDR3 bases are TGTGCCACCAATTTCGGGAGTCCGCGTAATGAGCAGTTCTTC. Translation: CATNFGSPRNEQFF. The full variable domain, rest sourced from reference TRBV28 and TRBJ2-1, is DVKVTQSSRYLVKRTGEKVFLECVQDMDHENMFWYRQDPGLGLRLIYFSYDVKMKEKGDIPEGYSVSREKKERFSLILESASTNQTSMYLCATNFGSPRNEQFFGPGTRLTVL.

This rearrangement joins TRBV4-1 to TRBJ2-4; TRBD2 matches 7 bases. The DNA end is a closer match to TRBJ2-7, so the J assignment may be wrong. Germline loops: CDR1 MGHRA, CDR2 YSYEKL. CDR3 size: 17 residues. The CDR3 nucleotides are TGCGCCAGCAGCCATCTCGCCCTCCGGGACTACCTCTACGAGCAGTACTTC. Translated: CASSHLALRDYLYEQYF.

This chain joins TRBV6-5 and TRBJ2-2; no clear D. CDR3 size: 14 residues. The germline V gene encodes CDR1 MNHEY and CDR2 SVGAGI. The V end lost 4 bases, the J end lost 4 bases, and 10 bases lay between the germline ends. CDR3 amino acids: CASSCYRITGELFF. CDR3 nucleotide sequence: TGTGCCAGCAGTTGCTACCGGATCACCGGGGAGCTGTTTTTT.

In this sample, this clonotype turned up many times. One junction end does not reproduce the germline sequence, and a read error may be involved. The chain is built from TRBV5-1 and TRBJ2-7, with a weak D call TRBD2 (5 bases). From germline, CDR1 is SGHRS and CDR2 YFSETQ. This CDR3 is 12 amino acids long. This chain's CDR3 is CASSFEGYEQYF. CDR3 DNA sequence: TGTGCCAGCAGTTTTGAGGGCTACGAGCAGTACTTC.

In this sample, this clonotype turned up a few times. J is TRBJ1-4 and V is TRBV28; no firm D call. The CDR3 is 15 amino acids. The V end lost 7 bases, the J end lost 8 bases, and 20 bases lay between the germline ends. Germline values: CDR1 MDHEN, CDR2 SYDVKM. CDR3 protein: CASTNFGPLGEKLFF. The CDR3 DNA follows: TGTGCCAGCACCAATTTCGGCCCCTTGGGGGAAAAACTGTTTTTT.

The rearrangement links TRBV24-1 to TRBJ2-1; the match to TRBD1 covers 7 bases. Trimming took 2 bases from V and 9 from J; bases not matched to a gene: 12. This CDR3 comprises 16 residues. Looked up from germline, CDR1 is KGHDR and CDR2 is SFDVKD. DNA of the CDR3: TGTGCCACCAGTGATTCCCCCGGGACAGCCTTTTTTGAGCAGTTCTTC. Its translation: CATSDSPGTAFFEQFF.

The CDR3 sequence: CASSRDVGETQYF. The DNA of the CDR3 is TGTGCCAGCAGTAGGGACGTCGGGGAGACCCAGTACTTC. V gene TRBV12-3 or TRBV12-4 combines with J gene TRBJ2-5, with D perhaps assigned TRBD1 or TRBD2 (5 bases each). The CDR3 is made up of 13 amino acids. Trimming removed 5 bases at V and 5 bases at J, with 12 bases between.

Turning to this clonotype: A read error may be the cause here, since a much bigger clone is one base away. The rearrangement uses TRBV29-1 and TRBJ2-7; D could derive from TRBD1 or TRBD2 (6 bases each). V was cut by 4 bases and J by 0 bases, with 16 bases left in between. Germline loops: CDR1 SQVTM, CDR2 ANQGSEA. The CDR3 has 15 residues. The CDR3 nucleotides are TGCAGCGTTGTCACTCGGGGGCTCCTCTCCTACGAGCAGTACTTC. This codes for CSVVTRGLLSYEQYF.